The 4 T cell receptor beta chains listed next were all sequenced from one sample in a study of OX40 agonist ivuxolimab in advanced cancers. Here immunoSEQ multiplex PCR was the method, and the copy in TCRdb shows in-frame clones only, minus some. The table includes about 62,000 clones, 70% to 80% detected once. Source: CD4+ or CD8+ T cells sorted from blood, taken in a trial of the OX40 agonist ivuxolimab. The receptors originated from an adult with an advanced solid tumor such as melanoma, head and neck, liver or kidney cancer.

The chain combines TRBV9 with TRBJ2-1; D might be TRBD1 (5 bases). Trimming removed 4 bases from V and 8 bases from J, with 16 bases in between. The germline V gene has CDR1 SGDLS and CDR2 YYNGEE. This CDR3 comprises 14 residues. The CDR3 spells CASSTLQGGDEQFF. The CDR3 nucleotides are TGTGCCAGCAGCACGCTTCAGGGCGGCGATGAGCAGTTCTTC.

V usage is TRBV7-2 and J usage is TRBJ1-1; unclear D gene. The CDR3 loop spans 12 amino acids. V dropped 5 bases and J dropped 11 bases, with 15 bases sitting between them. Germline CDR1 reads SGHTA; CDR2 reads FQGNSA. CDR3 bases: TGTGCCAGCAGCGACGACGGGCCTCGGGCTTTCTTT. Its protein product is CASSDDGPRAFF.

The CDR3: CASSGARGEAFF. The CDR3 nucleotides read TGTGCCAGCAGTGGAGCTCGGGGGGAAGCTTTCTTT. The chain joins TRBV6-4 to TRBJ1-1; possible D gene TRBD1, 5 bases. Trimming took 4 bases from V and 8 from J, leaving 11 bases between them. The V gene's germline CDR1 is MRHNA and CDR2 SNTAGT. The CDR3 extends over 12 amino acids.

The gene calls are TRBV6-5 and TRBJ2-7; D gene ambiguous. V was pared by 4 bases and J by 4 bases, with 14 bases between. Germline CDR1 and CDR2: MNHEY and SVGAGI. The CDR3 covers 14 residues. CDR3 coding DNA: TGTGCCAGCAGTTCTGACTCCGTATTATACGAGCAGTACTTC. It is translated as CASSSDSVLYEQYF.